Listed here are 5 T cell receptor beta chains from one sample, sequenced in a study of blood T cell repertoires in COVID-19. Data came from immunoSEQ multiplex PCR; TCRdb stores just in-frame clones and leaves some out. Of a few hundred thousand clones in the sample, more than 75% were seen once. The sample consisted of PBMCs or T cells enriched from blood (not recorded which). The receptors were sampled from a woman between 50 and 59 years old who had recovered from COVID-19.

The rearrangement uses TRBV2 and TRBJ1-5; D might be TRBD1 (6 bases). CDR1 is SNHLY, CDR2 FYNNEI, per germline. V was clipped by 6 bases and J by 0 bases, with 21 bases between them. The CDR3 has 18 residues. The DNA of the CDR3 is TGTGCCAGCAGCACAAGTCGGCAGGGGTTTGGTAGCAATCAGCCCCAGCATTTT. This codes for CASSTSRQGFGSNQPQHF.

The CDR3 nucleotides are TGTGCCAGCAGTTCACAGGGTTTCGGTGGCTACACCTTC. Encoded protein: CASSSQGFGGYTF. This chain links TRBV12-3 or TRBV12-4 with TRBJ1-2; D is perhaps TRBD1 (6 bases). V was cut by 4 bases and J by 7 bases, with 13 bases left in between. CDR3 length equals 13 residues.

The rearrangement uses TRBV19 and TRBJ1-4; possible D gene TRBD1, 6 bases. This CDR3 region has 15 residues. V lost 5 bases and J lost 7, with 17 bases in between. Germline values: CDR1 LNHDA, CDR2 SQIVND (reference sequence). CDR3 nucleotide sequence: TGTGCCAGTAGTGATTTGGGGGCTGTAGGTGAAAAACTGTTTTTT. Amino acids: CASSDLGAVGEKLFF.

The genes are TRBV11-2 and TRBJ1-2; D ambiguous. The V gene lost 3 bases and the J gene lost 0 bases, with 14 bases spanning the gap. CDR3 length: 16 amino acids. Per germline, CDR1 SGHAT and CDR2 FQNNGV. Written as DNA, the CDR3 is TGTGCCAGCAGCTTGCCTGGGTCCCTAGCTAACTATGGCTACACCTTC. Its translation is CASSLPGSLANYGYTF.

This clone came up a few times. The CDR3, as DNA: TGTGCCACCAGGGGGGCGCCCGGTCAGCCCCAGCATTTT. Translating gives CATRGAPGQPQHF. The genes are TRBV27 and TRBJ1-5; TRBD1 agrees at 7 bases. The CDR3 is made up of 13 amino acids. Trimming removed 10 bases from V and 6 bases from J; junction bases left unmatched: 9. In germline, CDR1 is MNHEY, CDR2 SMNVEV (reference sequence).